The TCR beta chain described here comes from a study of shared clonotypes between healthy human individuals. Measured with immunoSEQ multiplex PCR; TCRdb has only the in-frame clones, and not every one. This sample has 2.5 million or so clones, with around 90% found just once. This clone was detected only once. The receptor's source is a man between 18 and 29 years old in good health. Sequenced input: naive CD4+ T cells sorted from blood. This sample's subset: CD45RA+ positively selected.

The CDR3 sequence: CASSEQQGAGFGYTF. In DNA form, the CDR3 reads TGCGCCAGCAGCGAGCAACAGGGGGCGGGCTTTGGCTACACCTTC. The V gene is TRBV4-3, the J gene TRBJ1-2, with 9 bases lining up with TRBD1. Per germline, CDR1 LGHNA and CDR2 YSLEER. The ends lost 5 bases at V and 7 bases at J; junction bases unmatched: 11. CDR3 length: 15 residues.